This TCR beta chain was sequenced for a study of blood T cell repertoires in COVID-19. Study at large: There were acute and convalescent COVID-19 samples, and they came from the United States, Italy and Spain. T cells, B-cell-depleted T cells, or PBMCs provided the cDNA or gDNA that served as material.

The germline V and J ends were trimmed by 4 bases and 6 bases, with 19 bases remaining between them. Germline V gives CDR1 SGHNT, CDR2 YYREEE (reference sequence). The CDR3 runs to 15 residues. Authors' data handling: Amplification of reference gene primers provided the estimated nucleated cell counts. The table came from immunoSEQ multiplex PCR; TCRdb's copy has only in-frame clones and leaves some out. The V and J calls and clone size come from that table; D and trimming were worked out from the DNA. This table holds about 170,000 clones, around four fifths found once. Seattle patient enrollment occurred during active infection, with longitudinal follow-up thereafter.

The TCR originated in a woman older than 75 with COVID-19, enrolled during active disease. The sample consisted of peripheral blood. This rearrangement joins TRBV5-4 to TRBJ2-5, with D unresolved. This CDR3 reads CASSVELGLQKTQYF. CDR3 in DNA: TGTGCCAGCAGCGTTGAGCTGGGCCTACAGAAGACCCAGTACTTC.